These T cell receptor beta chains were read from a single sample in a study of T-cell reconstitution after alpha-beta-depleted transplantation in children. TCRdb fed the PCR reads into MiXCR, producing one record per CDR3 protein. The sample yields under 300,000 distinct CDR3 sequences, 9% to 10% seen once. Material: PBMCs from the stem cell graft donor, obtained from the stem cell graft. Receptors were obtained from a human donor who donated a stem cell graft to a child with SCID. Both conserved end residues are part of each CDR3. The D gene is left open where the match is weak. Clone sizes are given selectively: once, few, many, or a class where the clone is expanded.

v_call: TRBV11-2
clone_size: many
d_call: TRBD1
cdr3_length: 14
j_call: TRBJ2-1
cdr3_nt: TGTGCCAGCAGCTCCTGGGACAGGGACAATGAGCAGTTCTTC
cdr3_aa: CASSSWDRDNEQFF

v_call: TRBV5-5
clone_size: many
d_call: TRBD2
cdr3_length: 15
j_call: TRBJ2-1
cdr3_nt: TGTGCCAGCAGCGCCGTAGCGGGGGCCTACAATGAGCAGTTCTTC
cdr3_aa: CASSAVAGAYNEQFF

v_call: TRBV20-1
clone_size: few
d_call: TRBD2
cdr3_length: 16
j_call: TRBJ2-5
cdr3_nt: TGCAGTGCTGTTGGGCTAGCGGAATCCCTCCAAGAGACCCAGTACTTC
cdr3_aa: CSAVGLAESLQETQYF

v_call: TRBV7-9
clone_size: -
d_call: -
cdr3_length: 16
j_call: TRBJ2-2
cdr3_nt: TGTGCCAGCAGCCGGACCGCTAACGGGAACACCGGGGAGCTGTTTTTT
cdr3_aa: CASSRTANGNTGELFF

v_call: TRBV12-3/TRBV12-4
clone_size: many
d_call: -
cdr3_length: 15
j_call: TRBJ1-2
cdr3_nt: TGTGCCAGCAGGCCTAGGGCAGGGGAGGTCTATGGCTACACCTTC
cdr3_aa: CASRPRAGEVYGYTF

v_call: TRBV20-1
clone_size: few
d_call: -
cdr3_length: 17
j_call: TRBJ2-7
cdr3_nt: TGCAGTGCTAGGGGCACCCTCGGGACATCGTTCTCCTACGAGCAGTACTTC
cdr3_aa: CSARGTLGTSFSYEQYF

v_call: TRBV6-2/TRBV6-3
clone_size: many
d_call: TRBD2
cdr3_length: 13
j_call: TRBJ2-7
cdr3_nt: TGTGCCAGCAGTCCGAGCGGGACCTACGAGCAGTACTTC
cdr3_aa: CASSPSGTYEQYF

v_call: TRBV6-6
clone_size: few
d_call: -
cdr3_length: 13
j_call: TRBJ1-5
cdr3_nt: TGTGCCAGCACTTTAGGGTTAAGTCAGCCCCAGCATTTT
cdr3_aa: CASTLGLSQPQHF

v_call: TRBV20-1
clone_size: -
d_call: -
cdr3_length: 16
j_call: TRBJ2-4
cdr3_nt: TGCAGTGCTATACCGGGACTCGACACCTCCAAAAACATTCAGTACTTC
cdr3_aa: CSAIPGLDTSKNIQYF

v_call: TRBV7-9
clone_size: many
d_call: -
cdr3_length: 14
j_call: TRBJ1-1
cdr3_nt: TGTGCCAGCAGCTTATCTGGCCTCATCTATGAAGCTTTCTTT
cdr3_aa: CASSLSGLIYEAFF

v_call: TRBV19
clone_size: many
d_call: -
cdr3_length: 12
j_call: TRBJ2-7
cdr3_nt: TGTGCCAGTAGTGGGGTTTCCTACGAGCAGTACTTC
cdr3_aa: CASSGVSYEQYF

v_call: TRBV7-6
clone_size: many
d_call: -
cdr3_length: 14
j_call: TRBJ1-1
cdr3_nt: TGTGCCAGCAGCTCTCAAAGGGTTGGGACTGAAGCTTTCTTT
cdr3_aa: CASSSQRVGTEAFF

v_call: TRBV9
clone_size: few
d_call: -
cdr3_length: 14
j_call: TRBJ1-2
cdr3_nt: TGTGCCAGCAGCGTGACCACAAGCAACTATGGCTACACCTTC
cdr3_aa: CASSVTTSNYGYTF

v_call: TRBV6-5
clone_size: many
d_call: -
cdr3_length: 16
j_call: TRBJ1-3
cdr3_nt: TGTGCCAGCAGTTACCTTTATCCGGACTCTGGAAACACCATATATTTT
cdr3_aa: CASSYLYPDSGNTIYF

v_call: TRBV20-1
clone_size: many
d_call: -
cdr3_length: 14
j_call: TRBJ1-5
cdr3_nt: TGCAGTGCTAATCTTGGCGCATGGGACCAGCCCCAGCATTTT
cdr3_aa: CSANLGAWDQPQHF

v_call: TRBV6-5
clone_size: many
d_call: -
cdr3_length: 15
j_call: TRBJ2-2
cdr3_nt: TGTGCCAGCAGTTACAGGTCCGGGGTAACCGGGGAGCTGTTTTTT
cdr3_aa: CASSYRSGVTGELFF

v_call: TRBV2
clone_size: few
d_call: -
cdr3_length: 14
j_call: TRBJ1-6
cdr3_nt: TGTGCCAGCGCGGTACGGAACGATAATTCACCCCTCCACTTT
cdr3_aa: CASAVRNDNSPLHF

v_call: TRBV5-1
clone_size: many
d_call: -
cdr3_length: 12
j_call: TRBJ2-2
cdr3_nt: TGCGCCAGCAGCTCAAACGCCGGGGAGCTGTTTTTT
cdr3_aa: CASSSNAGELFF

v_call: TRBV7-2
clone_size: many
d_call: TRBD1
cdr3_length: 15
j_call: TRBJ1-2
cdr3_nt: TGTGCCAGCAGCTTAGGGCACAGGGGGGCACCCGGCTACACCTTC
cdr3_aa: CASSLGHRGAPGYTF

v_call: TRBV6-5
clone_size: many
d_call: TRBD1
cdr3_length: 14
j_call: TRBJ1-2
cdr3_nt: TGTGCCAGCAGTTACTCTCGAGGGGGCAGTGGCTACACCTTC
cdr3_aa: CASSYSRGGSGYTF

v_call: TRBV5-1
clone_size: many
d_call: -
cdr3_length: 14
j_call: TRBJ1-3
cdr3_nt: TGCGCCAGCAGCCTGGAGGGTACTGGAAACACCATATATTTT
cdr3_aa: CASSLEGTGNTIYF

v_call: TRBV11-3
clone_size: many
d_call: -
cdr3_length: 15
j_call: TRBJ2-7
cdr3_nt: TGTGCCAGCAGCTTAGGGGCAGAACCGTACTACGAGCAGTACTTC
cdr3_aa: CASSLGAEPYYEQYF

v_call: TRBV7-9
clone_size: many
d_call: TRBD1
cdr3_length: 16
j_call: TRBJ2-1
cdr3_nt: TGTGCCAGCAGCTTTGTACCGGGACAGGGGAGGAATGAGCAGTTCTTC
cdr3_aa: CASSFVPGQGRNEQFF

v_call: TRBV5-1
clone_size: many
d_call: -
cdr3_length: 16
j_call: TRBJ2-3
cdr3_nt: TGCGCCAGCAGCTTGAGGGCGGGGGCCAGCACAGATACGCAGTATTTT
cdr3_aa: CASSLRAGASTDTQYF

v_call: TRBV7-2
clone_size: -
d_call: -
cdr3_length: 17
j_call: TRBJ1-4
cdr3_nt: TGTGCCAGCAGCTTAGTGGGCAGCCGGGGAGGATGGGAAAAACTGTTTTTT
cdr3_aa: CASSLVGSRGGWEKLFF

v_call: TRBV30
clone_size: -
d_call: TRBD1
cdr3_length: 12
j_call: TRBJ2-7
cdr3_nt: TGTGCCTGGAGTGTACAGGGGCTCGAGCAGTACTTC
cdr3_aa: CAWSVQGLEQYF

v_call: TRBV20-1
clone_size: many
d_call: TRBD2
cdr3_length: 17
j_call: TRBJ2-3
cdr3_nt: TGCAGTGCTAGAGACTTGGGACTAGCGGGGTCCCCAGATACGCAGTATTTT
cdr3_aa: CSARDLGLAGSPDTQYF

v_call: TRBV29-1
clone_size: many
d_call: TRBD2
cdr3_length: 16
j_call: TRBJ2-1
cdr3_nt: TGCAGCGCCATTGGCCCACTAGCGGGGGACCACAATGAGCAGTTCTTC
cdr3_aa: CSAIGPLAGDHNEQFF

v_call: TRBV21-1
clone_size: many
d_call: -
cdr3_length: 16
j_call: TRBJ2-5
cdr3_nt: TGTGCCAGCAGCAAAGGGCTAGCGGGAGCCCAAGAGACCCAGTACTTC
cdr3_aa: CASSKGLAGAQETQYF

v_call: TRBV5-6
clone_size: many
d_call: -
cdr3_length: 15
j_call: TRBJ2-7
cdr3_nt: TGTGCCAGCAGCCCCTCTAACCTGGCAACCTACGAGCAGTACTTC
cdr3_aa: CASSPSNLATYEQYF

v_call: TRBV5-1
clone_size: many
d_call: -
cdr3_length: 14
j_call: TRBJ2-1
cdr3_nt: TGCGCCAGCAGCTTGGGCAGCTCCCTCAATGAGCAGTTCTTC
cdr3_aa: CASSLGSSLNEQFF

v_call: TRBV6-1
clone_size: many
d_call: -
cdr3_length: 14
j_call: TRBJ1-5
cdr3_nt: TGTGCCAGCACCCCCCGGTCCGAAAATCAGCCCCAGCATTTT
cdr3_aa: CASTPRSENQPQHF

v_call: TRBV7-8
clone_size: few
d_call: -
cdr3_length: 11
j_call: TRBJ2-4
cdr3_nt: TGTGCCAGCAGCTTAGGCGACATTCAGTACTTC
cdr3_aa: CASSLGDIQYF

v_call: TRBV5-1
clone_size: -
d_call: -
cdr3_length: 15
j_call: TRBJ1-5
cdr3_nt: TGCGCCAGCAGCTTGATTGGGGCCGCGGGTCAGCCCCAGCATTTT
cdr3_aa: CASSLIGAAGQPQHF

v_call: TRBV4-1
clone_size: many
d_call: -
cdr3_length: 17
j_call: TRBJ1-4
cdr3_nt: TGCGCCAGCAGCCAAGGTCCCCCCCGGGACTTAATAGGAAAACTGTTTTTT
cdr3_aa: CASSQGPPRDLIGKLFF

v_call: TRBV2
clone_size: -
d_call: TRBD2
cdr3_length: 16
j_call: TRBJ2-3
cdr3_nt: TGTGCCAGCAGAGAACTAGCGGGGGGTATCACAGATACGCAGTATTTT
cdr3_aa: CASRELAGGITDTQYF

v_call: TRBV20-1
clone_size: many
d_call: -
cdr3_length: 15
j_call: TRBJ2-5
cdr3_nt: TGCAGTGCTAGAGAAATACTAGCCCTCCAAGAGACCCAGTACTTC
cdr3_aa: CSAREILALQETQYF

v_call: TRBV7-2
clone_size: many
d_call: -
cdr3_length: 13
j_call: TRBJ1-4
cdr3_nt: TGTGCCAGCAGCTTCCGGACAGCCGAAAAACTGTTTTTT
cdr3_aa: CASSFRTAEKLFF

v_call: TRBV5-1
clone_size: many
d_call: TRBD1
cdr3_length: 16
j_call: TRBJ2-7
cdr3_nt: TGCGCCAGCAGCTTTTCCCCGGGACAGGGGACCTACGAGCAGTACTTC
cdr3_aa: CASSFSPGQGTYEQYF

v_call: TRBV29-1
clone_size: many
d_call: -
cdr3_length: 14
j_call: TRBJ2-5
cdr3_nt: TGCAGCGTTGTAAGGGGGAGCAAACAAGAGACCCAGTACTTC
cdr3_aa: CSVVRGSKQETQYF

v_call: TRBV24-1
clone_size: many
d_call: TRBD1
cdr3_length: 16
j_call: TRBJ1-5
cdr3_nt: TGTGCCACCAGTGATTCTAGGGGGACAGGTCATCAGCCCCAGCATTTT
cdr3_aa: CATSDSRGTGHQPQHF

v_call: TRBV12-3/TRBV12-4
clone_size: many
d_call: -
cdr3_length: 15
j_call: TRBJ1-6
cdr3_nt: TGTGCCAGCAGCCCCGCAGGGAGCTATAATTCACCCCTCCACTTT
cdr3_aa: CASSPAGSYNSPLHF

v_call: TRBV2
clone_size: many
d_call: -
cdr3_length: 12
j_call: TRBJ1-2
cdr3_nt: TGTGCCAGCAGCGAGGGCGTTTATGGCTACACCTTC
cdr3_aa: CASSEGVYGYTF

v_call: TRBV28
clone_size: few
d_call: -
cdr3_length: 13
j_call: TRBJ2-3
cdr3_nt: TGTGCCAGCAGTTTCCGAATCACAGATACGCAGTATTTT
cdr3_aa: CASSFRITDTQYF

v_call: TRBV5-1
clone_size: -
d_call: -
cdr3_length: 16
j_call: TRBJ2-5
cdr3_nt: TGCGCCAGCAGCCTAACTCGACTGCCCGGCGAGGGGACCCAGTACTTC
cdr3_aa: CASSLTRLPGEGTQYF

v_call: TRBV12-3/TRBV12-4
clone_size: many
d_call: -
cdr3_length: 14
j_call: TRBJ2-2
cdr3_nt: TGTGCCAGCAGTGCACAGGGAAACACCGGGGAGCTGTTTTTT
cdr3_aa: CASSAQGNTGELFF

v_call: TRBV6-5
clone_size: many
d_call: -
cdr3_length: 13
j_call: TRBJ1-1
cdr3_nt: TGTGCCAGCAGCCCTCCTCAGGTTTCGGGAGCTTTCTTT
cdr3_aa: CASSPPQVSGAFF

v_call: TRBV5-1
clone_size: many
d_call: TRBD1
cdr3_length: 15
j_call: TRBJ1-1
cdr3_nt: TGCGCCAGCACCCTCAAGGGGACAGGGAGCACTGAAGCTTTCTTT
cdr3_aa: CASTLKGTGSTEAFF